Following are 12 T cell receptor beta chains from one sample sequenced in a study of graft-versus-host responses after intestinal transplantation. The antigens of these receptors remain unknown. Repertoires were generated with immunoSEQ multiplex PCR, while TCRdb's copy carries only in-frame clones and drops some. Among some 100,000 clones listed, 80% to 95% were seen once. This specimen was unstimulated CD8+ T cells sorted from spleen or lymph node cells, taken before transplant. The receptor source for this set is a human donor who was the organ donor for an intestinal transplant.

This clone was counted a single time. This rearrangement joins TRBV5-1 to TRBJ2-7, with a possible D match to TRBD1 (5 bases). Germline CDR1 and CDR2: SGHRS and YFSETQ. This CDR3 comprises 13 residues. V was shortened by 2 bases and J by 1 base, with 7 bases between the two germline ends. The CDR3 sequence: CASSFPGSYEQYF. The CDR3 region has the DNA TGCGCCAGCAGCTTCCCAGGGTCCTACGAGCAGTACTTC.

The rearrangement uses TRBV19 and TRBJ1-5; D is perhaps TRBD1 (6 bases). Germline V lookup: CDR1 LNHDA, CDR2 SQIVND (reference sequence). This CDR3 is 18 amino acids long. With 3 bases removed from V and 0 bases from J, the gap between germline ends came to 18 bases. The CDR3 is CASSMGRGTHYSNQPQHF. The CDR3 nucleotides read TGTGCCAGTAGTATGGGGAGGGGGACTCATTATAGCAATCAGCCCCAGCATTTT. Supplemented by reference TRBV19 and TRBJ1-5, the full variable domain reads DGGITQSPKYLFRKEGQNVTLSCEQNLNHDAMYWYRQDPGQGLRLIYYSQIVNDFQKGDIAEGYSVSREKKESFPLTVTSAQKNPTAFYLCASSMGRGTHYSNQPQHFGDGTRLSIL.

V usage is TRBV7-8 and J usage is TRBJ1-6, with 7 bases fitting TRBD1. The CDR3 is made up of 14 amino acids. V trimming: 5 bases; J trimming: 7 bases; junction bases outside the gene matches: 5. Per germline, CDR1 SGHVS and CDR2 FQNEAQ. The CDR3 DNA follows: TGTGCCAGCAGCCCGCTCAGGGGGAATTCACCCCTCCACTTT. Its translation: CASSPLRGNSPLHF.

This chain links TRBV5-1 with TRBJ2-5; 8 bases are a match to TRBD1. Per the germline V gene, CDR1 is SGHRS and CDR2 is YFSETQ. This CDR3 is 14 amino acids long. After removal of 5 bases from V and 3 bases from J, the junction contained 6 bases not matched to a gene. CDR3 residues: CASSHGTGEETQYF. The CDR3 DNA reads as TGCGCCAGCAGTCACGGGACAGGAGAAGAGACCCAGTACTTC.

This chain uses TRBV11-2 with TRBJ2-5; 13 bases agree with TRBD2. Trimming cost V 6 bases and J 0 bases; bases outside gene matches: 1. The CDR3 extends over 15 amino acids. Germline CDR1 reads SGHAT; CDR2 reads FQNNGV. Written as DNA, the CDR3 is TGTGCCAGCAGGGGACTAGCGGGGTACCAAGAGACCCAGTACTTC. Its translation is CASRGLAGYQETQYF. Looking up the rest from reference TRBV11-2 and TRBJ2-5 gives the full variable domain: EAGVAQSPRYKIIEKRQSVAFWCNPISGHATLYWYQQILGQGPKLLIQFQNNGVVDDSQLPKDRFSAERLKGVDSTLKIQPAKLEDSAVYLCASRGLAGYQETQYFGPGTRLLVL.

V is TRBV2 and J is TRBJ2-7; D is undetermined. V lost 2 bases and J lost 3, with 2 bases in between. The CDR3 contains 11 residues. Germline lookup yields CDR1 SNHLY and CDR2 FYNNEI. CDR3 region: CASSEHYEQYF. The CDR3 DNA sequence: TGTGCCAGCAGTGAACACTACGAGCAGTACTTC. Full variable domain (rest looked up from reference TRBV2 and TRBJ2-7): EPEVTQTPSHQVTQMGQEVILRCVPISNHLYFYWYRQILGQKVEFLVSFYNNEISEKSEIFDDQFSVERPDGSNFTLKIRSTKLEDSAMYFCASSEHYEQYFGPGTRLTVT.

The genes are TRBV28 and TRBJ1-1, with D hard to call. The CDR3 runs to 13 residues. Germline V gives CDR1 MDHEN, CDR2 SYDVKM. Trimming removed 6 bases at V and 0 bases at J, with 8 bases between. The CDR3 DNA reads TGTGCCAGCAGAACAGCGGTGAACACTGAAGCTTTCTTT. This encodes CASRTAVNTEAFF. Drawing the rest from reference TRBV28 and TRBJ1-1, the complete variable domain is DVKVTQSSRYLVKRTGEKVFLECVQDMDHENMFWYRQDPGLGLRLIYFSYDVKMKEKGDIPEGYSVSREKKERFSLILESASTNQTSMYLCASRTAVNTEAFFGQGTRLTVV.

The chain uses TRBV13 and TRBJ2-7; 11 nucleotides match TRBD2. Trimming cost V 5 bases and J 7 bases; bases outside gene matches: 10. The V gene's germline CDR1 is PRHDT and CDR2 FYEKMQ (reference sequence). The CDR3 covers 15 residues. CDR3 in amino acids: CASSLTTSGSMEQYF. CDR3 DNA sequence: TGTGCCAGCAGCCTAACCACTAGCGGGAGTATGGAGCAGTACTTC.

The rearrangement joins TRBV5-4 to TRBJ2-5, with D unclear. V was trimmed by 3 bases and J by 4 bases, leaving 4 bases between them. Germline CDR1 and CDR2: SGHNT and YYREEE (reference sequence). The CDR3 totals 11 residues. This CDR3 is CASSSPETQYF. CDR3 sequence (DNA): TGTGCCAGCAGCTCTCCAGAGACCCAGTACTTC.

The chain combines TRBV5-4 with TRBJ2-2; the match to TRBD2 covers 9 bases. The V segment lost 3 bases and the J segment 8 bases; nucleotides outside the gene matches: 8. The CDR3 sequence is 15 residues long. Germline V gene data show CDR1 as SGHNT and CDR2 as YYREEE (reference sequence). In DNA, the CDR3 is TGTGCCAGCAGCTCCATTTTAGCGGGAGTAGGGGAGCTGTTTTTT. Its translation is CASSSILAGVGELFF.

J is TRBJ1-2 and V is TRBV2, with 7 nucleotides matching TRBD1. V lost 9 bases to trimming and J lost 8 bases; unmatched junction nucleotides: 9. Germline V gene data show CDR1 as SNHLY and CDR2 as FYNNEI. The CDR3 totals 12 residues. The chain's CDR3 is CARNQGVVGYTF. In nucleotides, the CDR3 is TGTGCCAGAAATCAGGGGGTCGTCGGCTACACCTTC.

V is TRBV5-6 and J is TRBJ2-5; maybe TRBD2 (6 bases). Germline CDR1 and CDR2: SGHDT and YYEEEE. This CDR3 spans 13 amino acids. The ends were cut back, 3 bases at V and 3 bases at J, with 9 bases in the middle. Here the CDR3 DNA reads TGTGCCAGCAGCTATGGCGGGGAAGAGACCCAGTACTTC. It translates to CASSYGGEETQYF.